The TCR beta chain under discussion was sequenced for a study of lymphopenia after photon versus proton radiotherapy. Repertoires were generated with immunoSEQ multiplex PCR, while TCRdb's copy carries only in-frame clones and drops some. The table includes under 25,000 clones, roughly 85% detected once. The CDR3 spans 15 residues. V was pared by 3 bases and J by 2 bases, with 9 bases between. Per germline, CDR1 SGHRS and CDR2 YFSETQ. The chain recombines TRBV5-1 with TRBJ2-6; D perhaps matches TRBD1 (5 bases). The sample here was peripheral blood, taken from a patient treated with photon-based radiotherapy. The clonotype comes from a man in his 60s with pancreatic cancer. CDR3 nucleotide sequence: TGCGCCAGCAGCTCACAGGCCGCTGGGGCCAACGTCCTGACTTTC. Protein: CASSSQAAGANVLTF.